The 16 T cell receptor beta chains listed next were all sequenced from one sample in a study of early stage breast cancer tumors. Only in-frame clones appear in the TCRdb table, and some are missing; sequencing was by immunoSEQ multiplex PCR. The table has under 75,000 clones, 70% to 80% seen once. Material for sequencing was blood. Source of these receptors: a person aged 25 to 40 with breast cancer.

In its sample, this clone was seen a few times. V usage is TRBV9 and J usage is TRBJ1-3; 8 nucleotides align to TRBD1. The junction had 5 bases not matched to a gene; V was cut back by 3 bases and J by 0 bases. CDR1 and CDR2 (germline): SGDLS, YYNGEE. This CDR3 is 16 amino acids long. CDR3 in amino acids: CASSGGQAPSGNTIYF. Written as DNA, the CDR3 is TGTGCCAGCAGCGGGGGACAGGCCCCCTCTGGAAACACCATATATTTT.

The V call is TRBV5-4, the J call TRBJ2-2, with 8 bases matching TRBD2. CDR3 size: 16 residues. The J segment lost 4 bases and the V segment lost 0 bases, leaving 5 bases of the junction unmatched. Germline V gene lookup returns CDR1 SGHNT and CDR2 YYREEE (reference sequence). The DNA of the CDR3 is TGTGCCAGCAGCTTGGTTGGGACTAGACCCACCGGGGAGCTGTTTTTT. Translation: CASSLVGTRPTGELFF.

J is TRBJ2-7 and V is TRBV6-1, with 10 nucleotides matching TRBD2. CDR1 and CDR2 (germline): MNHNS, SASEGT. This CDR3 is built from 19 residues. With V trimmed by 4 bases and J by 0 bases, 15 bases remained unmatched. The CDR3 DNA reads TGTGCCAGCAGTGTTGTGGCTAGCGGGAGAGTCTCGGGCTCCTACGAGCAGTACTTC. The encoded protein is CASSVVASGRVSGSYEQYF.

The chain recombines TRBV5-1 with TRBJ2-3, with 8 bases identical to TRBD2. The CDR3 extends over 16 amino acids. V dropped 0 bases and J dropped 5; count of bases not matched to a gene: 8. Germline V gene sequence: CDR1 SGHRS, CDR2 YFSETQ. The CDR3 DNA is TGCGCCAGCAGCTTGGCCCTCGGGACTAGTCAAGATACGCAGTATTTT. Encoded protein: CASSLALGTSQDTQYF. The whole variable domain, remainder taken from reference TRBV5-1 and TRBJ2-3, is KAGVTQTPRYLIKTRGQQVTLSCSPISGHRSVSWYQQTPGQGLQFLFEYFSETQRNKGNFPGRFSGRQFSNSRSEMNVSTLELGDSALYLCASSLALGTSQDTQYFGPGTRLTVL.

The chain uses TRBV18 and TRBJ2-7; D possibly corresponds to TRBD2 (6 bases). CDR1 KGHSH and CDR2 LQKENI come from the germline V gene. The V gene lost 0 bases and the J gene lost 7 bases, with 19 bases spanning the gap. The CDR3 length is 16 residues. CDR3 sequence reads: CASSPPSFRAGGEQYF. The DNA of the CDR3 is TGTGCCAGCTCACCACCTTCTTTTAGGGCCGGGGGAGAGCAGTACTTC.

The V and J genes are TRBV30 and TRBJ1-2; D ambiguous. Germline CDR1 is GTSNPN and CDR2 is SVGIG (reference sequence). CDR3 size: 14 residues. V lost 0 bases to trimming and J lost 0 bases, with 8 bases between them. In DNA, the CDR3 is TGTGCCTGGAGTGTACTTCATGCTAACTATGGCTACACCTTC. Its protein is CAWSVLHANYGYTF.

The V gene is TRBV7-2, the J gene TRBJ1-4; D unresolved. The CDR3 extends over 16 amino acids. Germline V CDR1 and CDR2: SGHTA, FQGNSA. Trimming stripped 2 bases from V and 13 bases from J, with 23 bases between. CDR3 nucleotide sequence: TGTGCCAGCAGCTTATCGTTGATAGGGAGCAGTGAGAGACTGTTTTTT. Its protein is CASSLSLIGSSERLFF.

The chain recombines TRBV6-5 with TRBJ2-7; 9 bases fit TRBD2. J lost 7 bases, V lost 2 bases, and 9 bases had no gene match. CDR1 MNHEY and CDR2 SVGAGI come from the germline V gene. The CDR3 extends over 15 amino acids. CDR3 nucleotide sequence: TGTGCCAGCAGTTACGGGATAGCGGGGGATTATGAGCAGTACTTC. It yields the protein CASSYGIAGDYEQYF.

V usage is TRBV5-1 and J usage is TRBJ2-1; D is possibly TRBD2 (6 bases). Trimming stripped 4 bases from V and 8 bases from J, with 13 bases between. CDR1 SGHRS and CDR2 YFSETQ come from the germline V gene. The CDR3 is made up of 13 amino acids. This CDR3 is CASSPAGRDEQFF. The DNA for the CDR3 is TGCGCCAGCAGCCCCGCCGGGAGAGATGAGCAGTTCTTC. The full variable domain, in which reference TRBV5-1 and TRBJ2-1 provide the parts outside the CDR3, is KAGVTQTPRYLIKTRGQQVTLSCSPISGHRSVSWYQQTPGQGLQFLFEYFSETQRNKGNFPGRFSGRQFSNSRSEMNVSTLELGDSALYLCASSPAGRDEQFFGPGTRLTVL.

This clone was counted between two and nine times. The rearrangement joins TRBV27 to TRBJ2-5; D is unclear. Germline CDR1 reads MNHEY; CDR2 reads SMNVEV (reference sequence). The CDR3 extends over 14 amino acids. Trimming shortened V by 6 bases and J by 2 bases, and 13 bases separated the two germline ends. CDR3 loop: CASRTPRQQETQYF. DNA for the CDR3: TGTGCCAGCAGGACCCCGAGGCAGCAAGAGACCCAGTACTTC.

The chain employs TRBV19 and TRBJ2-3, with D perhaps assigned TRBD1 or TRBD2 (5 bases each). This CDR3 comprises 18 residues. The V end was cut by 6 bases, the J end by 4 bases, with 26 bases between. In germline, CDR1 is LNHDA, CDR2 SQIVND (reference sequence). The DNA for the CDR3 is TGTGCCAGTAGCCCCTCGCTATGGGACCCAGCCTTCGCAGATACGCAGTATTTT. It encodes CASSPSLWDPAFADTQYF. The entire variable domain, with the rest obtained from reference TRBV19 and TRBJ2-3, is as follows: DGGITQSPKYLFRKEGQNVTLSCEQNLNHDAMYWYRQDPGQGLRLIYYSQIVNDFQKGDIAEGYSVSREKKESFPLTVTSAQKNPTAFYLCASSPSLWDPAFADTQYFGPGTRLTVL.

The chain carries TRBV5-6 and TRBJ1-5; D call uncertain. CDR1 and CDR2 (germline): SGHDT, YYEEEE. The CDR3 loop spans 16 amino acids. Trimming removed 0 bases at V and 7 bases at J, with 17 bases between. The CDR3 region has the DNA TGTGCCAGCAGCTTGGCCTCGGGAGGCTCGCGGCAGCCCCAGCATTTT. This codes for CASSLASGGSRQPQHF.

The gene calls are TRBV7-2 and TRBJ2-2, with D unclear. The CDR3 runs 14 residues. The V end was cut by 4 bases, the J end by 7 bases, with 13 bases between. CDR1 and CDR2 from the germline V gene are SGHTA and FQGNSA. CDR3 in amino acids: CASSSSPPGGELFF. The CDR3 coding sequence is TGTGCCAGCAGCTCCTCACCTCCGGGCGGGGAGCTGTTTTTT.

The CDR3 DNA reads as TGTGCCATCAGTGAGTCCCGGACAGGGTCTAATGAAAAACTGTTTTTT. Its translation is CAISESRTGSNEKLFF. The genes are TRBV10-3 and TRBJ1-4, with TRBD1 identical over 8 bases. Per the germline V gene, CDR1 is ENHRY and CDR2 is SYGVKD. J lost 3 bases, V lost 0 bases, and 3 bases had no gene match. The CDR3 is made up of 16 amino acids.

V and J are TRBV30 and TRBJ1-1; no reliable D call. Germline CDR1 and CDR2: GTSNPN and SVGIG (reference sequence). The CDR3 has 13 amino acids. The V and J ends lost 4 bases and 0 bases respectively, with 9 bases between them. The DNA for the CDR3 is TGTGCCTGGACCCGTTTAGTGAACACTGAAGCTTTCTTT. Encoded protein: CAWTRLVNTEAFF.

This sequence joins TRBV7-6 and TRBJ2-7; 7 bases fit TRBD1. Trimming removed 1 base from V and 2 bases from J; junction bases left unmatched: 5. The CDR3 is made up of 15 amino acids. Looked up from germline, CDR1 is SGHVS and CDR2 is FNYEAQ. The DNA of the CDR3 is TGTGCCAGCAGCTTAGGGGGACAGAGAGCCTACGAGCAGTACTTC. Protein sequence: CASSLGGQRAYEQYF.